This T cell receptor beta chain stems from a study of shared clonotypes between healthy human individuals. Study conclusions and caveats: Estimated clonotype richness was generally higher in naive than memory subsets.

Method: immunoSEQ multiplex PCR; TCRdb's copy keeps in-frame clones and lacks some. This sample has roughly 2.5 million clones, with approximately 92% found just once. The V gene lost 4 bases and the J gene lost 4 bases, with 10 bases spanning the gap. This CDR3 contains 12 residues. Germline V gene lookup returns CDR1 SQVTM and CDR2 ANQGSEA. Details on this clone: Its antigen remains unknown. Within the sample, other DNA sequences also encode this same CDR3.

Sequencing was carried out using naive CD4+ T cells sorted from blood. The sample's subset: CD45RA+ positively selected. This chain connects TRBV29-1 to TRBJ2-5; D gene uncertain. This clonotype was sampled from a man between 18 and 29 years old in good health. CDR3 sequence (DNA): TGCAGCGTTGTTTTCAGTGGAGAGACCCAGTACTTC. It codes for CSVVFSGETQYF.